These 10 T cell receptor beta chains share one sample of origin, sequenced in a study of blood T cells in healthy people across ages. Together with a sample-barcoded 5' primer, a J-beta primer mix was included in a second PCR lasting roughly 6 to 12 cycles. MiXCR was run by TCRdb on the 5' RACE reads, yielding one entry per CDR3 protein. The table includes 1.5 million to 2 million distinct CDR3 sequences, 28% detected once. The specimen sequenced was blood. These receptors all come from a woman in her 30s in good health.

This clonotype was seen just once. DNA for the CDR3: TGTGCCAGCAGTTGGGCGCAGGCAACTAATGAAAAACTGTTTTTT. Translating gives CASSWAQATNEKLFF. The chain employs TRBV2 and TRBJ1-4; D gene uncertain. Germline-derived CDR1 and CDR2 are SNHLY and FYNNEI. The V end was cut by 5 bases, the J end by 0 bases, with 10 bases between. The CDR3 length is 15 residues.

As to this clonotype: This may stem from a read error, because a much larger clone lies one nucleotide away. The CDR3 here is CSVNFGTRSEQYF. CDR3 nucleotide sequence: TGCAGCGTGAACTTCGGGACCCGAAGCGAGCAGTACTTC. The chain employs TRBV29-1 and TRBJ2-7; tentatively, D is TRBD1 or TRBD2 (5 bases each). Looked up from germline, CDR1 is SQVTM and CDR2 is ANQGSEA. V lost 6 bases and J 6 bases, leaving 18 bases between the germline ends. This CDR3 has 13 amino acids.

This clonotype was seen a few times. One end of the junction fails to match germline, which may point to a read error. The genes are TRBV29-1 and TRBJ1-2; D is undetermined. This CDR3 is 13 amino acids long. Per the germline V gene, CDR1 is SQVTM and CDR2 is ANQGSEA. Written as DNA, the CDR3 is TGCGGCGTTGAAGATGCCCCCAGCTATGGCTACACCTTC. The encoded protein is CGVEDAPSYGYTF.

The table lists this clonotype with a few counts. The genes are TRBV2 and TRBJ2-3, with 7 nucleotides matching TRBD2. The germline V gene has CDR1 SNHLY and CDR2 FYNNEI. The CDR3 consists of 15 residues. J was trimmed by 0 bases and V by 8 bases; bases with no gene match: 8. This CDR3 is CASRRDYSSTDTQYF. The CDR3 DNA follows: TGTGCCAGCCGTCGGGACTACTCTAGCACAGATACGCAGTATTTT.

V is TRBV6-1 and J is TRBJ1-4; tentative D call: TRBD1 (6 bases). Trimming shortened V by 4 bases and J by 7 bases, and 16 bases separated the two germline ends. CDR3 length: 15 residues. Germline V gives CDR1 MNHNS, CDR2 SASEGT. The CDR3 coding sequence is TGTGCCAGCAGTGTCCCACCCGCGGGGGCTGAAAAACTGTTTTTT. Translating gives CASSVPPAGAEKLFF.

As DNA, the CDR3 is TGCGCCAGCAGCTGGGCCGAAGTCGGGGATGGCTACACCTTC. Amino acids: CASSWAEVGDGYTF. J is TRBJ1-2 and V is TRBV5-1, with no clear D. V gave up 3 bases and J gave up 6 bases, with 15 bases separating them. This CDR3 spans 14 amino acids. Germline values: CDR1 SGHRS, CDR2 YFSETQ.

This clonotype was picked up one time. This sequence joins TRBV15 and TRBJ1-1, with D possibly matching TRBD1 (5 bases). V lost 2 bases, J lost 1 base, and 11 bases lay in between. Germline V gene lookup returns CDR1 LNHNV and CDR2 YYDKDF (reference sequence). The CDR3 is 15 amino acids. The DNA for the CDR3 is TGTGCCACCAGCAGAAATGGGGGTCCGAACACTGAAGCTTTCTTT. Protein: CATSRNGGPNTEAFF.

This clonotype was seen only a few times. One end of the junction varies from germline; a read error may be responsible. This chain connects TRBV5-1 to TRBJ2-5, with D unclear. Germline CDR1 SGHRS, CDR2 YFSETQ. This CDR3 comprises 12 residues. CDR3 sequence (DNA): TGCGCCATCAGCTTGGCCGGCGAGACCCAGTACTTC. It codes for CAISLAGETQYF. The full variable domain, completed using reference TRBV5-1 and TRBJ2-5, is KAGVTQTPRYLIKTRGQQVTLSCSPISGHRSVSWYQQTPGQGLQFLFEYFSETQRNKGNFPGRFSGRQFSNSRSEMNVSTLELGDSALYLCAISLAGETQYFGPGTRLLVL.

This clonotype has just one count. The genes are TRBV24-1 and TRBJ2-7; no clear D. The ends were cut back, 4 bases at V and 9 bases at J, with 12 bases in the middle. CDR1 is KGHDR and CDR2 is SFDVKD in the germline V gene. The CDR3 has 12 residues. The CDR3 loop reads CATSESTDRQYF. CDR3 bases: TGTGCCACCAGTGAATCAACAGATCGGCAGTACTTC.

This chain connects TRBV7-9 to TRBJ1-1; 8 nucleotides agree with TRBD1. This CDR3 is built from 15 residues. The germline V gene encodes CDR1 SEHNR and CDR2 FQNEAQ (reference sequence). V lost 3 bases, J lost 10 bases, and 13 bases stayed unmatched. CDR3 loop: CASSLAPGTGDRAFF. CDR3 nucleotides: TGTGCCAGCAGCTTGGCCCCCGGGACAGGTGATAGAGCTTTCTTT.